The 20 T cell receptor beta chains given below trace back to one sample, sequenced in a study of T cells in localized non-small cell lung cancer (dated by TCRdb to the early 2020s). The library was prepared using the immunoSEQ multiplex PCR assay. Here the immuneACCESS table is served through TCRdb, limited to in-frame sequences with V and J called. Missing clones are a known gap in these copies; in checked studies unresolved V genes cover under half, and the rest lacks a known reason. The sample table records fewer than 20,000 clones; over 80% of these occur just once. The leading ten clones occupy 2.5% to 3% of the sample. The sequences come from peripheral blood, collected before any cancer treatment. These receptors originate from a woman between 40 and 69 years old with stage I lung adenocarcinoma.

V usage is TRBV19 and J usage is TRBJ1-1; 9 bases are shared with TRBD1. Germline V gives CDR1 LNHDA, CDR2 SQIVND (reference sequence). V trimming: 5 bases; J trimming: 3 bases; junction bases outside the gene matches: 10. The length of the CDR3 is 16 residues. The CDR3, as DNA: TGTGCCAGTAGTCCGGACAGGGGACCAGGGGACACTGAAGCTTTCTTT. Protein: CASSPDRGPGDTEAFF.

The chain combines TRBV11-3 with TRBJ1-2; D is unclear. V dropped 5 bases and J dropped 7 bases, with 14 bases sitting between them. The length of the CDR3 is 13 residues. The germline gives CDR1 SGHNT, CDR2 YENEEA. The CDR3 spells CASSPRGLIGYTF. The CDR3 coding sequence is TGTGCCAGCAGCCCACGTGGACTTATTGGCTACACCTTC.

The chain employs TRBV4-1 and TRBJ1-5; no definite D call. The CDR3 is made up of 14 amino acids. Germline-derived CDR1 and CDR2 are MGHRA and YSYEKL. Trimming took 1 base from V and 4 from J, leaving 8 bases between them. The CDR3 is CASSQATRNQPQHF. The CDR3 DNA is TGCGCCAGCAGCCAAGCGACACGTAATCAGCCCCAGCATTTT.

J is TRBJ1-2 and V is TRBV19; maybe TRBD1 (5 bases). The CDR3 is made up of 15 amino acids. Trimming took off 4 bases at V and 1 base at J, with 13 bases between the two ends. The germline CDR1 and CDR2 sequences are LNHDA and SQIVND (reference sequence). CDR3 protein: CASSKPGDGNYGYTF. CDR3 DNA sequence: TGTGCCAGTAGTAAACCCGGGGACGGTAACTATGGCTACACCTTC. Filled out from reference TRBV19 and TRBJ1-2, the complete variable domain reads DGGITQSPKYLFRKEGQNVTLSCEQNLNHDAMYWYRQDPGQGLRLIYYSQIVNDFQKGDIAEGYSVSREKKESFPLTVTSAQKNPTAFYLCASSKPGDGNYGYTFGSGTRLTVV.

V and J are TRBV5-6 and TRBJ2-7; D uncertain. V gave up 4 bases and J gave up 0 bases, with 14 bases separating them. Germline CDR1 is SGHDT and CDR2 is YYEEEE. The CDR3 spans 15 residues. Here the CDR3 reads CASSHSLGSSYEQYF. DNA of the CDR3: TGTGCCAGCAGCCATAGCCTGGGCAGCTCCTACGAGCAGTACTTC. Filled out from reference TRBV5-6 and TRBJ2-7, the complete variable domain reads DAGVTQSPTHLIKTRGQQVTLRCSPKSGHDTVSWYQQALGQGPQFIFQYYEEEERQRGNFPDRFSGHQFPNYSSELNVNALLLGDSALYLCASSHSLGSSYEQYFGPGTRLTVT.

For this clone: A junction boundary mismatches the germline segment, possibly from a read error. The V call is TRBV7-7, the J call TRBJ2-1; maybe TRBD1 (5 bases). CDR1 and CDR2 (germline): SSHAT, FNYEAQ (reference sequence). The CDR3 sequence is 13 residues long. The CDR3 is CASSLGAFNEQFF. The CDR3 DNA is TGTGCTAGCAGTCTAGGGGCGTTCAATGAGCAGTTCTTC.

This clone was seen once. V usage is TRBV2 and J usage is TRBJ1-2, with D possibly matching TRBD1 (5 bases). The CDR3 length is 13 residues. CDR1 and CDR2 from the germline V gene are SNHLY and FYNNEI. Deletions cut 6 bases from V and 4 bases from J, with 12 bases between. CDR3 DNA sequence: TGTGCCAGCAGGGGCAGGGAACTCTATGGCTACACCTTC. Translation: CASRGRELYGYTF.

The table lists this clone with a few counts. The V call is TRBV6-5, the J call TRBJ1-5, with D perhaps TRBD1 (5 bases). Per the germline V gene, CDR1 is MNHEY and CDR2 is SVGAGI. This CDR3 comprises 13 residues. V lost 0 bases and J lost 7, with 7 bases in between. The CDR3 DNA is TGTGCCAGCAGTTACTCGTGGGGCCAGCCCCAGCATTTT. Protein product: CASSYSWGQPQHF.

V is TRBV5-1 and J is TRBJ1-5; D unclear. The V end was cut by 6 bases, the J end by 0 bases, with 13 bases between. From germline, CDR1 is SGHRS and CDR2 YFSETQ. CDR3 size: 15 residues. CDR3 amino acids: CASTPDGFSNQPQHF. Written as DNA, the CDR3 is TGCGCCAGCACCCCCGACGGTTTTAGCAATCAGCCCCAGCATTTT.

The chain combines TRBV27 with TRBJ1-3; D gene unclear. The germline gives CDR1 MNHEY, CDR2 SMNVEV (reference sequence). Trimming removed 5 bases from V and 0 bases from J, with 11 bases in between. The CDR3 loop spans 15 amino acids. This CDR3 is CASSPFLSSGNTIYF. The CDR3 bases are TGTGCCAGCAGTCCTTTTCTGAGCTCTGGAAACACCATATATTTT.

J is TRBJ1-5 and V is TRBV30, with D hard to call. This CDR3 is 13 amino acids long. CDR1 is GTSNPN and CDR2 is SVGIG in the germline V gene (reference sequence). V was trimmed by 3 bases and J by 5 bases, leaving 11 bases between them. The CDR3 spells CAWRSTSDQPQHF. CDR3 nucleotide sequence: TGTGCCTGGAGGTCAACATCGGATCAGCCCCAGCATTTT.

This clone was detected only once. V gene TRBV5-1 combines with J gene TRBJ1-1, with unresolved D. The length of the CDR3 is 11 residues. Germline CDR1 SGHRS, CDR2 YFSETQ. V was trimmed by 4 bases and J by 0 bases, leaving 1 base between them. DNA of the CDR3: TGCGCCAGCAGCATGAACACTGAAGCTTTCTTT. Its protein is CASSMNTEAFF.

This sequence joins TRBV10-3 and TRBJ1-2, with 8 bases lining up with TRBD1. The germline CDR1 and CDR2 sequences are ENHRY and SYGVKD. V was clipped by 2 bases and J by 13 bases; unmatched bases: 6. The CDR3 loop spans 12 amino acids. The CDR3 loop reads CAISETQGAGTF. As DNA, the CDR3 is TGTGCCATCAGTGAGACGCAGGGGGCAGGCACCTTC.

V gene TRBV29-1 combines with J gene TRBJ1-1, with a possible D match to TRBD1 (6 bases). Germline V gives CDR1 SQVTM, CDR2 ANQGSEA. The CDR3 is 14 residues long. V was pared by 6 bases and J by 4 bases, with 18 bases between. CDR3: CSVQGGARSTEAFF. CDR3 nucleotides: TGCAGCGTCCAAGGGGGGGCGCGGAGCACTGAAGCTTTCTTT.

The chain joins TRBV5-6 to TRBJ2-7, with a weak D call TRBD1 (6 bases). The CDR3 length is 12 residues. Germline values: CDR1 SGHDT, CDR2 YYEEEE. Trimming stripped 7 bases from V and 2 bases from J, with 10 bases between. The DNA for the CDR3 is TGTGCCAGCGAACAGGGAACCTACGAGCAGTACTTC. This encodes CASEQGTYEQYF.

V usage is TRBV15 and J usage is TRBJ1-4, with D perhaps TRBD1 (5 bases). The CDR3 runs 16 residues. V was clipped by 0 bases and J by 0 bases, with 8 bases between them. The germline CDR1 and CDR2 sequences are LNHNV and YYDKDF (reference sequence). The CDR3 region is CATSRDVGATNEKLFF. The CDR3 nucleotides are TGTGCCACCAGCAGAGATGTAGGGGCAACTAATGAAAAACTGTTTTTT.

Comment on this clone: The junction does not match germline at one end; this may be a read error. The chain recombines TRBV7-9 with TRBJ2-7, with D perhaps TRBD1 or TRBD2 (5 bases each). The CDR3 length is 16 residues. From germline, CDR1 is SEHNR and CDR2 FQNEAQ (reference sequence). CDR3 sequence: CASTLSRGRDTYEQYF. The CDR3 DNA sequence: TGTGCCAGCACCTTATCAAGGGGCCGGGATACCTACGAGCAGTACTTC.

The chain uses TRBV6-1 and TRBJ1-2; a possible D gene is TRBD1 (6 bases). V was cut by 7 bases and J by 3 bases, with 15 bases left in between. This CDR3 region has 14 residues. Germline V gene data show CDR1 as MNHNS and CDR2 as SASEGT. The DNA of the CDR3 is TGTGCCAGCACAGCGTCCAGGGGAGACTATGGCTACACCTTC. Protein sequence: CASTASRGDYGYTF.

The V gene is TRBV2, the J gene TRBJ1-2; D is possibly TRBD1 (6 bases). Looked up from germline, CDR1 is SNHLY and CDR2 is FYNNEI. V was trimmed by 2 bases and J by 5 bases, leaving 18 bases between them. There are 16 residues in the CDR3. The CDR3 DNA is TGTGCCAGCAGTGAATTTGGGGACACCCTTGGGTATGGCTACACCTTC. Translation: CASSEFGDTLGYGYTF. The full variable domain, rest sourced from reference TRBV2 and TRBJ1-2, is EPEVTQTPSHQVTQMGQEVILRCVPISNHLYFYWYRQILGQKVEFLVSFYNNEISEKSEIFDDQFSVERPDGSNFTLKIRSTKLEDSAMYFCASSEFGDTLGYGYTFGSGTRLTVV.

The chain couples TRBV11-3 to TRBJ2-7; 11 positions match TRBD1. V dropped 4 bases and J dropped 5; count of bases not matched to a gene: 4. CDR1 is SGHNT and CDR2 is YENEEA in the germline V gene. CDR3 size: 14 residues. The DNA for the CDR3 is TGTGCCAGCAGCTCGGACAGGGGGCTGCACGAGCAGTACTTC. Protein sequence: CASSSDRGLHEQYF. The whole variable domain, remainder taken from reference TRBV11-3 and TRBJ2-7, is EAGVVQSPRYKIIEKKQPVAFWCNPISGHNTLYWYLQNLGQGPELLIRYENEEAVDDSQLPKDRFSAERLKGVDSTLKIQPAELGDSAVYLCASSSDRGLHEQYFGPGTRLTVT.